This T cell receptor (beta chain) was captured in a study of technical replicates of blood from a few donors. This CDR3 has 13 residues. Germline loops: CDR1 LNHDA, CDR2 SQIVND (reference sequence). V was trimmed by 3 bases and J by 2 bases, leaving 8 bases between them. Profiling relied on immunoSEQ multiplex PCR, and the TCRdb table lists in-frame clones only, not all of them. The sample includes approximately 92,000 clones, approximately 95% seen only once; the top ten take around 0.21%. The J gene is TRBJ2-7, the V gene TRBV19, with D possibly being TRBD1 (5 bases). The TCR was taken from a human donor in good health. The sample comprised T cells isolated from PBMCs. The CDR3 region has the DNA TGTGCCAGTAGTATGACAGTCACCTACGAGCAGTACTTC. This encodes CASSMTVTYEQYF.